This is a list of T cell receptor beta chains from one sample in a study of T cells in Graves' hyperthyroidism and ophthalmopathy. MiXCR, applied by TCRdb to the multiplex PCR reads, yields one record per CDR3 protein. The sample lists hundreds of thousands of distinct CDR3 sequences; approximately 40% were seen once. The sequenced material came from blood. The receptors shown here come from a woman in her 40s with Graves' hyperthyroidism. Both conserved end residues are part of each CDR3.

v_call	j_call	cdr3_length	cdr3_aa
TRBV10-3	TRBJ1-4	13	CAIRQGTNEKLFF
TRBV7-3	TRBJ2-2	16	CASSPFSGGNTGELFF
TRBV20-1	TRBJ2-5	15	CSASKQPGLWETQYF
TRBV19	TRBJ2-5	14	CASSLRDYRETQYF
TRBV10-3	TRBJ1-1	15	CATVPGQGSNTEAFF
TRBV7-2	TRBJ2-5	14	CASRAGGPWETQYF
TRBV2	TRBJ1-2	11	CAKETGDGYTF
TRBV14	TRBJ2-7	14	CASSQRGTFYEQYF
TRBV7-8	TRBJ2-1	15	CASSLGTSGYNEQFF
TRBV20-1	TRBJ1-6	13	CSARDPSNSPLHF
TRBV18	TRBJ2-7	12	CASSLQRDEQYF
TRBV19	TRBJ2-2	15	CASNTGGPITGELFF
TRBV9	TRBJ2-7	14	CASSTRTDRYEQYF
TRBV7-6	TRBJ2-7	14	CASRPPGPQDEQYF
TRBV7-2	TRBJ1-2	14	CTSSQRRQGHGYTF
TRBV12-3/TRBV12-4	TRBJ1-1	15	CASSLVRVRTSEAFF
TRBV19	TRBJ1-1	15	CASSPRGNMNTEAFF
TRBV7-2	TRBJ2-1	16	CASSLTRPGAMGEQFF
TRBV6-5	TRBJ2-2	13	CAINSDRDGELFF
TRBV27	TRBJ1-2	15	CASSSTGEGHYGYTF
TRBV28	TRBJ2-6	13	CASRTGIHNVLTF
TRBV5-4	TRBJ1-2	14	CASSLTGRGYGYTF
TRBV4-3	TRBJ2-7	13	CASSQAYKGEQYF